These 6 T cell receptor beta chains share one sample of origin, sequenced in a study of cytomegalovirus exposure and HLA in healthy donors. With 60 Vbeta and 13 Jbeta primers, the PCR was carried out. Produced via immunoSEQ multiplex PCR; TCRdb's table is partial and in-frame only. The sample holds approximately 140,000 clones, about four fifths seen once. The source material was PBMCs. Receptor source: a man aged 50-59 years in good health and CMV-seropositive.

This clone was observed a handful of times. The rearrangement uses TRBV5-4 and TRBJ2-1; 12 bases are shared with TRBD1. The V gene end was trimmed by 2 bases and the J gene end by 10 bases; junction bases not matched to a gene: 7. This CDR3 has 15 residues. CDR1 and CDR2 from the germline V gene are SGHNT and YYREEE (reference sequence). This CDR3 is CASSLRGQGAREQFF. DNA of the CDR3: TGTGCCAGCAGCTTAAGGGGACAGGGGGCCCGAGAGCAGTTCTTC.

This chain connects TRBV30 to TRBJ1-5; the D gene is possibly TRBD1 (6 bases). Germline V gives CDR1 GTSNPN, CDR2 SVGIG (reference sequence). The CDR3 sequence is 14 residues long. V was shortened by 5 bases and J by 3 bases, with 14 bases between the two germline ends. The CDR3 loop is CAWQRGQSNQPQHF. As DNA, the CDR3 is TGTGCCTGGCAGAGAGGACAGTCCAATCAGCCCCAGCATTTT.

The V gene is TRBV5-1, the J gene TRBJ1-2, with 7 bases identical to TRBD1. This CDR3 has 14 residues. V shed 2 bases and J 8 bases; nucleotides not matched to a gene: 9. CDR1 SGHRS and CDR2 YFSETQ come from the germline V gene. CDR3 protein: CASSLTTGPRGYTF. Here the CDR3 DNA reads TGCGCCAGCAGCTTAACGACAGGGCCAAGAGGCTACACCTTC.

DNA of the CDR3: TGTGCCAGCAGCGTAGGAGCGGGAGGGGGGGAGACCCAGTACTTC. It specifies CASSVGAGGGETQYF. The V gene is TRBV9, the J gene TRBJ2-5, with 10 bases that match TRBD2. Germline assignment: CDR1 SGDLS and CDR2 YYNGEE. The CDR3 has 15 residues. V trimming: 0 bases; J trimming: 5 bases; junction bases outside the gene matches: 4.

V is TRBV9 and J is TRBJ2-1, with a possible D match to TRBD1 (5 bases). The length of the CDR3 is 14 residues. CDR1 and CDR2 from the germline V gene are SGDLS and YYNGEE. V was pared by 1 base and J by 3 bases, with 8 bases between. The CDR3 DNA reads as TGTGCCAGCAGCGTACAGGGCTACTACAATGAGCAGTTCTTC. Translation gives CASSVQGYYNEQFF.

V is TRBV29-1 and J is TRBJ2-2, with TRBD1 as a possible D gene (5 bases). In germline, CDR1 is SQVTM, CDR2 ANQGSEA. The V end was cut by 1 base, the J end by 6 bases, with 15 bases between. The CDR3 has 15 residues. The CDR3 is CSVEVSAGKPGELFF. As DNA, the CDR3 is TGCAGCGTTGAAGTATCGGCAGGGAAACCCGGGGAGCTGTTTTTT.